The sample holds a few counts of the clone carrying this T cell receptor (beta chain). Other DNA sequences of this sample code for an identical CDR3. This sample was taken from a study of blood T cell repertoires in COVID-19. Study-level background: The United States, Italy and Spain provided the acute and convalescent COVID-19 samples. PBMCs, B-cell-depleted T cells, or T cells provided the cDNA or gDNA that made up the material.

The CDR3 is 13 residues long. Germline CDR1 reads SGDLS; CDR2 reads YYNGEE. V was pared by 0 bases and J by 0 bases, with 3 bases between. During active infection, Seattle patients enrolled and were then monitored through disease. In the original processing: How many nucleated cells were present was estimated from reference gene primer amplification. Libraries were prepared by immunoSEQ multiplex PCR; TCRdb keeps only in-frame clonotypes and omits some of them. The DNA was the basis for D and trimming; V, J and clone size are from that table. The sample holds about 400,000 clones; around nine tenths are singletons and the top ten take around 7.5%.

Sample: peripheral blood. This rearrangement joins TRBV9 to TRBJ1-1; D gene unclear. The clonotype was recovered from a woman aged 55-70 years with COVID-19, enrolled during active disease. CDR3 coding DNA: TGTGCCAGCAGCGTAGAGCTGAACACTGAAGCTTTCTTT. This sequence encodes CASSVELNTEAFF.